Below, one T cell receptor beta chain is given with its context. This receptor's antigen is unknown. No much larger clonotype is one base removed from it; base qualities were not supplied. The germline V gene encodes CDR1 SGHTA and CDR2 FQGNSA. Trimming removed 3 bases from V and 6 bases from J; the gene matches leave 7 bases unexplained. CDR3 length: 14 amino acids, cysteine to phenylalanine. CDR3 DNA only is kept here, 42 bases in frame from base 1. The entry originates in a study of T cells in Graves' hyperthyroidism and ophthalmopathy (dated by TCRdb to the late 2010s). For the study in its entirety: Peripheral blood samples were taken at the time of initial diagnosis, prior to any treatment. To identify TCR V-J signatures that set the groups apart, the researchers used a discovery cohort of 100 patients, made up of 43 with Graves' ophthalmopathy and about 55 with stable Graves' hyperthyroidism. Whether ophthalmopathy could be predicted prospectively was tested in an independent validation cohort made up of 18 to 20 hyperthyroidism patients plus 17 patients who later progressed to ophthalmopathy. The 95 to 100 discovery patients were divided at random into training and test sets in a 7:3 ratio. The study also compared thyroid tissue and blood T-cell repertoires from several Graves' hyperthyroidism patients. Once sampling was done, hyperthyroidism patients were given methimazole at a starting dose of 30 mg daily, whereas ophthalmopathy patients were given high-dose intravenous methylprednisolone. The paper describes TCR Vbeta CDR3 sequencing of around 130 peripheral blood samples, made up of 43 ophthalmopathy patients, 70 to 75 hyperthyroidism patients and about 17 progressor patients.

Beyond this particular receptor, the publication reports: In cross-validation, a model built on a 13 V-J signature told ophthalmopathy apart from stable hyperthyroidism with under 90% sensitivity and roughly 81% specificity, and in testing the same model reached 80%/75%. In validation, progression to ophthalmopathy was predicted by the model with almost 71% sensitivity and around 76% specificity, a median of 6.5 months before onset. No statistical method was used to set the sample size in advance, and investigators knew the group allocation. Most expanded thyroid clonotypes (frequency above 0.001) were also detected in blood, suggesting blood repertoires may reflect thyroid immune responses.

Stable Graves' hyperthyroidism was defined as the absence of progression to ophthalmopathy over 18 months of follow-up. Hyperthyroidism patients were newly diagnosed, with disease duration under 2 months, and aged 18 to 65 years. The study excluded patients with uncontrolled infections, other autoimmune diseases, pregnancy or lactation. Diagnoses were established on the basis of clinical symptoms, serum thyroxine and TRAb, thyroid ultrasound, and orbital computed tomography. PBMCs were isolated from approximately 10 ml of fresh peripheral blood by Ficoll-Paque density gradient centrifugation. Trizol reagent was used to extract total RNA, and RNA quality was then checked on an Agilent 2100 Bioanalyzer. The TCR beta CDR3 regions were amplified from RNA transcripts. The first round of RT-PCR for the TCR CDR3 was performed with the HTBI primer set and the Qiagen OneStep RT-PCR kit. The libraries were constructed in a second round of multiplex PCR and then size-selected and purified. Sequencing of the libraries was done on an Illumina HiSeq2000 using paired-end 100 bp reads. As for the authors' bioinformatics: SOAPnuke was used to process the raw data, with reads discarded if the reads contained adapters or uncalled bases, had a mean Phred below 15, or lacked an exact constant-primer or identifier match. High-quality paired reads were merged with COPE v1.2.5, and unique nucleotide sequences were defined as clonotypes. MiTCR v1.1 was used to align the clonotypes against IMGT TRBV, TRBD and TRBJ reference segments. The analysis included only V-J combinations with a frequency above 0.0001, which together covered approximately 99% of the repertoires. A TCS score was defined as the ratio of F50 (clonal expansion) to E x V (chaos), with BLOSUM62-based TCRdist applied between CDR3 peptides within each V-J. Welch's t-statistics and random forest reduced 500 to 550 V-J features to under 15, which were used in a naive Bayes classifier (R e1071). Starting from the raw public reads, TCRdb applied fastp trimming at Q25, assembled clones with MiXCR and retained in-frame beta chains. Every entry covers one CDR3 protein and lists the most common genes and DNA from its rows. TCRdb's processing, not the authors', yielded these V and J calls. Recorded for this sample are some 400,000 distinct CDR3 sequences; 15% to 20% of them occurred a single time. About 3.5% of the sample is in the top ten clones.

The sample was blood. The sequence joins TRBV7-2 to TRBJ1-1, with 7 bases in between that match TRBD1. This sequence was found in a woman aged 18-29 years with Graves' hyperthyroidism. The CDR3 is CASSFGQGVSEAFF. The sequence in DNA is TGTGCCAGCAGCTTCGGTCAGGGGGTATCTGAAGCTTTCTTT.